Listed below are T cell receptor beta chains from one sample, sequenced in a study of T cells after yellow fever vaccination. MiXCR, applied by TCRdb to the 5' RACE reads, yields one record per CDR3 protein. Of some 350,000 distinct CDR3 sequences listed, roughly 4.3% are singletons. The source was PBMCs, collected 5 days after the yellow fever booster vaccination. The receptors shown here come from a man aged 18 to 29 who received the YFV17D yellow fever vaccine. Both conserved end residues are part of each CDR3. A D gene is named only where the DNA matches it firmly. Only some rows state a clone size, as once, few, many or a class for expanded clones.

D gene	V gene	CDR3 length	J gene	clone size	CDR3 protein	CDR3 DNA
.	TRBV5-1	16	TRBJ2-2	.	CASSYLGAVNTGELFF	TGCGCCAGCAGCTACCTAGGGGCCGTGAACACCGGGGAGCTGTTTTTT
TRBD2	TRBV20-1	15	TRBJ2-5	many	CSAGLAGGAQETQYF	TGCAGTGCTGGCCTGGCGGGGGGGGCCCAAGAGACCCAGTACTTC
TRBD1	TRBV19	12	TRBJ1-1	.	CAVGQGYTEAFF	TGTGCCGTGGGACAGGGCTACACTGAAGCTTTCTTT
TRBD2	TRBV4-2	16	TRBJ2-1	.	CASSQSLAGMNNEQFF	TGTGCCAGCAGCCAATCTCTAGCGGGGATGAACAATGAGCAGTTCTTC
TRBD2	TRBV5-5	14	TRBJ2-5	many	CASSLAGDQETQYF	TGCGCCAGCAGCTTGGCGGGGGACCAAGAGACCCAGTACTTC
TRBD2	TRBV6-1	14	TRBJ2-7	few	CASTVWRGAGEQYF	TGTGCCAGCACCGTTTGGCGGGGGGCAGGGGAGCAGTACTTC
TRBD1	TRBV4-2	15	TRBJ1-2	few	CASSQEDRVIGGYTF	TGTGCCAGCAGCCAAGAAGACAGGGTAATTGGTGGCTACACCTTC
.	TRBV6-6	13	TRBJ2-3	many	CASSYSVTDTQYF	TGTGCCAGCAGTTATAGCGTCACAGATACGCAGTATTTT
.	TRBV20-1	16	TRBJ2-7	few	CSARDRRQDVSYEQYF	TGCAGTGCTAGAGATAGAAGGCAGGATGTTAGTTACGAGCAGTACTTC
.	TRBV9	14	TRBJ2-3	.	CASSVAGPGDTQYF	TGTGCCAGCAGCGTAGCGGGGCCTGGGGATACGCAGTATTTT
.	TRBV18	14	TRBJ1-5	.	CASSPGFRDQPQHF	TGTGCCAGCTCACCAGGGTTTAGGGATCAGCCCCAGCATTTT
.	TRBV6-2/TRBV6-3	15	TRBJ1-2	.	CASSYSKSGAYGYTF	TGTGCCAGCAGTTACTCGAAATCCGGGGCCTATGGCTACACCTTC
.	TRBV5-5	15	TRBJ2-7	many	CASSMITSGTYEQYF	TGTGCCAGCAGCATGATTACGTCCGGGACCTACGAGCAGTACTTC
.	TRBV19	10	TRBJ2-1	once	CASGFNEQFF	TGTGCCAGCGGATTTAATGAGCAGTTCTTC
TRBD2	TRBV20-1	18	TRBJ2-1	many	CSATKSGTSGGLYNEQFF	TGCAGTGCTACCAAATCAGGGACTAGCGGGGGTTTATACAATGAGCAGTTCTTC
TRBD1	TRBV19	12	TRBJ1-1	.	CASRDPDREAFF	TGTGCCAGTAGGGATCCGGACAGGGAAGCTTTCTTT
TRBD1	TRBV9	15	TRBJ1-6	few	CASSATGFDNSPLHF	TGTGCCAGCAGCGCGACAGGGTTTGATAATTCACCCCTCCACTTT
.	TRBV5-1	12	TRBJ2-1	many	CASSLWGNEQFF	TGCGCCAGCAGCTTGTGGGGGAATGAGCAGTTCTTC
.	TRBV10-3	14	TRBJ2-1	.	CAAWEGFSYNEQFF	TGTGCCGCGTGGGAAGGGTTCTCCTACAATGAGCAGTTCTTC
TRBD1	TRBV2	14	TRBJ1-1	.	CASGPNRGGTEAFF	TGTGCCAGCGGTCCAAACAGGGGGGGCACTGAAGCTTTCTTT
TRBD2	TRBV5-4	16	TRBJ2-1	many	CASSTGTSGGYNEQFF	TGTGCCAGCAGCACTGGGACTAGCGGGGGGTACAATGAGCAGTTCTTC
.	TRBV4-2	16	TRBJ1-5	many	CASSQDGSRGSQPQHF	TGTGCCAGCAGCCAAGATGGAAGTAGGGGTAGTCAGCCCCAGCATTTT
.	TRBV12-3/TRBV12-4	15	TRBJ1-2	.	CASSPGGGGGYGYTF	TGTGCCAGCAGTCCGGGGGGGGGCGGGGGCTATGGCTACACCTTC
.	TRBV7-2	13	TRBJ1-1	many	CASSSHHGTEAFF	TGTGCCAGCAGCTCCCATCACGGCACTGAAGCTTTCTTT
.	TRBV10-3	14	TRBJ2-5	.	CAISESTLGETQYF	TGTGCCATCAGTGAGTCGACACTAGGAGAGACCCAGTACTTC
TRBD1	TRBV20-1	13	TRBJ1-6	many	CSAVTGNNSPLHF	TGCAGTGCTGTGACAGGGAATAATTCACCCCTCCACTTT
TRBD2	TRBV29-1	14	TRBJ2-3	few	CSASTSGGGDTQYF	TGCAGCGCCTCGACTAGCGGGGGGGGAGATACGCAGTATTTT
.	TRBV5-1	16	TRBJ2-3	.	CASSSTETRVPDTQYF	TGCGCCAGCAGCTCGACCGAGACTAGGGTCCCAGATACGCAGTATTTT
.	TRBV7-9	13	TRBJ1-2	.	CASSPRRSVGYTF	TGTGCCAGCAGCCCTCGGCGGTCGGTTGGCTACACCTTC
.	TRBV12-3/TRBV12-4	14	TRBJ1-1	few	CASSPAPLNTEAFF	TGTGCCAGCAGTCCCGCCCCTTTGAACACTGAAGCTTTCTTT
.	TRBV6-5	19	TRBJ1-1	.	CASSYSGPRRAYGDTEAFF	TGTGCCAGCAGTTACTCCGGTCCCCGGAGGGCGTACGGGGACACTGAAGCTTTCTTT
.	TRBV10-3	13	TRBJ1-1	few	CAIRRAVNTEAFF	TGTGCCATCAGGCGCGCAGTTAACACTGAAGCTTTCTTT
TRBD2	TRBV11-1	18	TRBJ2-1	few	CASSLNRGTSHPGNEQFF	TGTGCCAGCAGCTTAAATCGGGGGACTAGCCATCCGGGGAATGAGCAGTTCTTC
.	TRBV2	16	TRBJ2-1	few	CASRTDRAGRDNEQFF	TGTGCCAGCAGGACCGACAGAGCAGGCCGTGACAATGAGCAGTTCTTC
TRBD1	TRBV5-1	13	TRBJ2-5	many	CASSSQGQETQYF	TGTGCCAGCAGTTCACAGGGGCAAGAGACCCAGTACTTC
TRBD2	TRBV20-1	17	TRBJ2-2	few	CSARDPGTSGATGELFF	TGCAGTGCTAGAGATCCTGGGACTAGCGGGGCCACCGGGGAGCTGTTTTTT
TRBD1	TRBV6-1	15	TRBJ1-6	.	CASSEADRDYSPLHF	TGTGCCAGCAGTGAAGCGGACAGGGACTATTCACCCCTCCACTTT
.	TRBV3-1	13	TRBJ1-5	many	CASSGGANQPQHF	TGTGCCAGCAGCGGGGGGGCAAATCAGCCCCAGCATTTT
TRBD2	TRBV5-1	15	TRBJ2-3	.	CASSPLLAEHNTQYF	TGCGCCAGCAGCCCCCTACTAGCGGAGCACAATACGCAGTATTTT
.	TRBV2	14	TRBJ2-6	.	CASWDSSSSNVLTF	TGTGCCAGCTGGGATTCCTCTAGTTCCAACGTCCTGACTTTC
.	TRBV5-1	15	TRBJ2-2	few	CASSFYGIATGELFF	TGCGCCAGCAGCTTTTACGGGATTGCCACCGGGGAGCTGTTTTTT
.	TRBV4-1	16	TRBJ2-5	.	CASSQSKAGIQETQYF	TGCGCCAGCAGCCAATCCAAAGCAGGAATTCAAGAGACCCAGTACTTC
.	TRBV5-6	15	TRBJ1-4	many	CASSLVLGTNEKLFF	TGTGCCAGCAGCTTGGTACTCGGGACTAATGAAAAACTGTTTTTT
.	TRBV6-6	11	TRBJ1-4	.	CASSENEKLFF	TGTGCCAGCAGTGAGAATGAAAAACTGTTTTTT
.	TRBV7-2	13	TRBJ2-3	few	CASSLAKQDTQYF	TGTGCCAGCAGCTTAGCGAAGCAAGATACGCAGTATTTT
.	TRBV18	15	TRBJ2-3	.	CASSPPVFVTDTQYF	TGTGCCAGCTCACCACCAGTATTCGTCACAGATACGCAGTATTTT
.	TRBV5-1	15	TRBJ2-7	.	CASSFGQVGPYEQYF	TGCGCCAGCAGCTTTGGGCAGGTTGGCCCCTACGAGCAGTACTTC
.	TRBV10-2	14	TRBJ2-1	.	CASRWAGAYNEQFF	TGCGCCAGCAGGTGGGCAGGGGCCTACAATGAGCAGTTCTTC
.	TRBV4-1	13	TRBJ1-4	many	CASSLGGAEKLFF	TGCGCCAGCAGCCTGGGGGGAGCGGAAAAACTGTTTTTT
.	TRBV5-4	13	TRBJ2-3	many	CASSSEPTDTQYF	TGTGCCAGCAGCTCGGAGCCCACAGATACGCAGTATTTT
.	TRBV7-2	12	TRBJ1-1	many	CASSTYNTEAFF	TGTGCCAGCAGCACTTACAACACTGAAGCTTTCTTT
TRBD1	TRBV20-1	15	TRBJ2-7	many	CSARDPDRAGYEQYF	TGCAGTGCTAGAGACCCGGACAGGGCGGGCTACGAGCAGTACTTC
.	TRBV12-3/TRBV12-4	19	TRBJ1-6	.	CASSLRGQSMSSYNSPLHF	TGTGCCAGCAGTTTAAGAGGACAGTCTATGAGCTCCTATAATTCACCCCTCCACTTT
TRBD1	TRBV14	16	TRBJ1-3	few	CASSRTGGESGNTIYF	TGTGCCAGCAGCCGAACAGGGGGCGAGTCCGGAAACACCATATATTTT
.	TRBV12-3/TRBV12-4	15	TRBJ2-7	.	CATKPTRAGVYEQYF	TGTGCCACCAAACCAACGAGGGCAGGGGTCTACGAGCAGTACTTC
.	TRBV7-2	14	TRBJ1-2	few	CASSLRNLNYGYTF	TGTGCCAGCAGCTTACGGAATCTCAATTATGGCTACACCTTC
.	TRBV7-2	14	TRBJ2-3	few	CASSPRLGLDTQYF	TGTGCCAGCAGCCCTAGGTTGGGGCTGGATACGCAGTATTTT
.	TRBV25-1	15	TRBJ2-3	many	CASSRIGGATDTQYF	TGTGCCAGCAGTCGAATTGGAGGGGCTACAGATACGCAGTATTTT
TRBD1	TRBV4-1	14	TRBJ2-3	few	CASTGTGDRDTQYF	TGCGCCAGTACCGGGACAGGGGATAGAGATACGCAGTATTTT
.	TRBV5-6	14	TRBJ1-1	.	CASSLPTGVSEAFF	TGTGCCAGCAGCTTGCCCACGGGGGTCTCTGAAGCTTTCTTT